This TCR beta chain was identified in a study of blood T cell repertoires in COVID-19 (dated by TCRdb to about 2020). A note on the overall study: The collaborator samples originated in the United States, Italy and Spain and spanned the acute and convalescent phases of COVID-19. The prospective study material was composed of cDNA or gDNA derived from T cells, B-cell-depleted T cells, or PBMCs. Deeply sampled blood TCRbeta repertoires from subjects exposed to, actively infected with, or recovered from COVID-19 were included in the dataset. The repertoires were made available in a free public database intended to serve as a resource for research on the immune response to SARS-CoV-2. The samples were drawn from the first 160 participants of the ongoing ImmuneRACE study and from 1,254 subjects provided by 6 global collaborators. The sample metadata nearly always contained a de-identified subject ID, COVID-19 status, age in years and sex. HLA class I and class II types, where available, came from metadata supplied by the sample provider rather than from assay-based typing.

Whole blood was collected in K2EDTA tubes by collaborating institutions according to the institutions' own protocols. For TCRbeta analysis, collaborators shipped samples in one of three forms: frozen whole blood, isolated PBMCs, or DNA extracted from either of those sample types. Overall results and qualifications from the work: How much clinical and demographic metadata was included differed by source and by participant, and the metadata was provided uncurated.

TCRbeta CDR3 regions were amplified from genomic DNA using the immunoSEQ Assay, a bias-controlled multiplex PCR. The source study handled its data this way. The number of nucleated cells in each sample was estimated from the amplification of reference gene primers within the assay. To quantify the absolute abundance of each unique TCRbeta CDR3 rearrangement, sequence reads were collapsed and filtered. Productive Simpson clonality was computed per sample as the square root of Simpson's diversity index over productive rearrangements. The table was pulled from immuneACCESS by TCRdb, which kept in-frame rearrangements only. Such tables lose some clones; where checked, under half of the loss comes from unresolved V genes, and the rest has no known cause. V, J and clone size derive from that table, while D and trimming were established from the DNA sequence. This sample comprises approximately 300,000 clones, around 83% of them detected only once. Roughly 1.2% of the sample is taken by the ten largest.

As regards this clone: Its antigen specificity is not known. Base qualities are not provided; no much larger clone lies one nucleotide away.

This receptor was obtained from a woman between 45 and 60 years old with acute or convalescent COVID-19. Sequencing input: peripheral blood.

CDR3 reads: CASSPGFTEAFF. The base sequence is TGTGCCAGCAGCCCAGGGTTTACTGAAGCTTTCTTT. The rearrangement combines TRBV14 with TRBJ1-1; the D gene is perhaps TRBD1, on 5 matching bases. According to the germline V gene, CDR1 reads SGHDN and CDR2 reads FVKESK. From its cysteine to its phenylalanine, the CDR3 spans 12 amino acids. Only the CDR3 portion is preserved as DNA: 36 bases, with reading frame beginning at the first base. V lost 4 bases and J lost 5 bases; the stretch between them is 8 bases long.